The following is a T cell receptor beta chain sequence with its context. This CDR3 has 15 residues. The source of the sample is a study of vaccination and CD4 T cells after COVID-19. At the level of the study: Fewer than ten convalescent cases were mild and one was severe, and all had been SARS-CoV-2 positive by nasal swab PCR. Six men and four women formed the convalescents, two being Hispanic.

Each CDR3 protein gets one entry after TCRdb re-called the PCR reads with MiXCR. Of some 21,000 distinct CDR3 sequences listed, around three fifths were seen once; the top ten hold about 0.89%. The chain employs TRBV21-1 and TRBJ2-7; the table's D call, TRBD1, has no DNA check behind it. TRBV21-1 counts as a pseudogene. This receptor was identified in a human donor who had recovered from COVID-19. Sequenced here: CD4+ T cells from blood, sampled before SARS-CoV-2 vaccination. CDR3 in amino acids: CASSNQAGQGYEQYF. The CDR3 DNA sequence: TGTGCCAGCAGCAATCAAGCGGGACAGGGCTACGAGCAGTACTTC.